The clone carrying this TCR beta chain came up once. Its antigen is undetermined. The data were taken from a study of shared clonotypes between healthy human individuals. Study information: Plates per donor: three CD4 naive, three CD4 memory, two CD8 naive, one CD8 memory.

Points from the study as a whole: The sole specimen, blood, was sampled, and tissue repertoires likely differ.

Genomic DNA from each subset was divided evenly over several immunoSEQ plates. It was around 180 ng DNA, around 33,000 T cell genomes, that sorted-subset replicate PCRs used. Here immunoSEQ multiplex PCR was the method, and the copy in TCRdb shows in-frame clones only, minus some. The sample lists roughly 380,000 clones; 96% were seen once. CDR1 and CDR2 from the germline V gene are MNHEY and SMNVEV (reference sequence). V dropped 6 bases and J dropped 5 bases, with 10 bases sitting between them. CDR3 length: 12 amino acids. Input material: memory CD8+ T cells sorted from blood. Subset denoted: CD45RO+ cells pooled with CCR7-negative TemRA cells. The chain carries TRBV27 and TRBJ1-1; D perhaps matches TRBD1 (5 bases). The receptor was isolated from a man younger than 40 in good health. In DNA form, the CDR3 reads TGTGCCAGCAGAGCCGGGACTACTGAAGCTTTCTTT. This encodes CASRAGTTEAFF.